This is a list of T cell receptor beta chains from one sample in a study of blood T cell repertoires in COVID-19. Only in-frame clones appear in the TCRdb table, and some are missing; sequencing was by immunoSEQ multiplex PCR. The repertoire holds a few hundred thousand clones, with around 87% as singletons. The sequenced sample was PBMCs or T cells enriched from blood (not recorded which). The receptors shown here come from a man under 40 who had recovered from COVID-19. Each CDR3 is given with its conserved first and last residue. D genes are given only for firm matches. A row's size may be missing; if present it is once, few, many or a size class.

j_call: TRBJ2-3
clone_size: -
v_call: TRBV27
d_call: TRBD1
cdr3_length: 15
cdr3_nt: TGTGCCAGCAGTTTAAGGGGGCTTGGCACAGATACGCAGTATTTT
cdr3_aa: CASSLRGLGTDTQYF

j_call: TRBJ1-2
clone_size: -
v_call: TRBV21-1
d_call: -
cdr3_length: 15
cdr3_nt: TGTGCCAGCAGCAAAGGCCTTAGCCAGAGCTATGGCTACACCTTC
cdr3_aa: CASSKGLSQSYGYTF

j_call: TRBJ2-3
clone_size: -
v_call: TRBV5-1
d_call: -
cdr3_length: 16
cdr3_nt: TGCGCCAGCACCCAAAAAGGGGCCCGTGGGGCAGATACGCAGTATTTT
cdr3_aa: CASTQKGARGADTQYF

j_call: TRBJ2-5
clone_size: -
v_call: TRBV2
d_call: -
cdr3_length: 13
cdr3_nt: TGTGCCAGCAGTTTCCAGGAACAAGAGACCCAGTACTTC
cdr3_aa: CASSFQEQETQYF

j_call: TRBJ1-1
clone_size: once
v_call: TRBV28
d_call: TRBD1
cdr3_length: 12
cdr3_nt: TGTGCCAGTAACAGGGGTGGAACTGAAGCTTTCTTT
cdr3_aa: CASNRGGTEAFF

j_call: TRBJ2-7
clone_size: once
v_call: TRBV5-1
d_call: -
cdr3_length: 15
cdr3_nt: TGCGCCAGCGCCCGGAGATACCAGGGCACCTACGAGCAGTACTTC
cdr3_aa: CASARRYQGTYEQYF

j_call: TRBJ1-1
clone_size: -
v_call: TRBV6-5
d_call: -
cdr3_length: 13
cdr3_nt: TGTGCCAGCAGCAACCGGGATAACACTGAAGCTTTCTTT
cdr3_aa: CASSNRDNTEAFF

j_call: TRBJ2-1
clone_size: once
v_call: TRBV24-1
d_call: -
cdr3_length: 13
cdr3_nt: TGTGCCACCTCGTGGGGTGGAGGCAATGAGCAGTTCTTC
cdr3_aa: CATSWGGGNEQFF

j_call: TRBJ2-7
clone_size: -
v_call: TRBV19
d_call: -
cdr3_length: 13
cdr3_nt: TGTGCCAGTAGTATAGGCAGGGATTACGAGCAGTACTTC
cdr3_aa: CASSIGRDYEQYF

j_call: TRBJ2-5
clone_size: -
v_call: TRBV5-6
d_call: TRBD1
cdr3_length: 14
cdr3_nt: TGTGCCAGCAGCTTTTTGCAGGGGGTTGAGACCCAGTACTTC
cdr3_aa: CASSFLQGVETQYF

j_call: TRBJ2-3
clone_size: -
v_call: TRBV11-2
d_call: TRBD1
cdr3_length: 17
cdr3_nt: TGTGCCAGCAGCTTAGGACCGGGACAGGGGAACACAGATACGCAGTATTTT
cdr3_aa: CASSLGPGQGNTDTQYF

j_call: TRBJ1-1
clone_size: once
v_call: TRBV19
d_call: -
cdr3_length: 13
cdr3_nt: TGTGCCAGTAGTGTCTTGTGGAACACTGAAGCTTTCTTT
cdr3_aa: CASSVLWNTEAFF

j_call: TRBJ2-4
clone_size: -
v_call: TRBV12-3/TRBV12-4
d_call: -
cdr3_length: 13
cdr3_nt: TGTGCCACCTGGGAGAGAGGAGCAAACATTCAGTACTTC
cdr3_aa: CATWERGANIQYF

j_call: TRBJ2-1
clone_size: -
v_call: TRBV30
d_call: -
cdr3_length: 14
cdr3_nt: TGTGCCTGGGGAATTAGCGGACTCTACAATGAGCAGTTCTTC
cdr3_aa: CAWGISGLYNEQFF

j_call: TRBJ2-7
clone_size: -
v_call: TRBV2
d_call: -
cdr3_length: 12
cdr3_nt: TGTGCCAGCAGTGGTACACTATACGAGCAGTACTTC
cdr3_aa: CASSGTLYEQYF

j_call: TRBJ1-3
clone_size: -
v_call: TRBV10-3
d_call: TRBD1
cdr3_length: 17
cdr3_nt: TGTGCCATCCGGGACAGGGGGAATTCGGGGCCTGGAAACACCATATATTTT
cdr3_aa: CAIRDRGNSGPGNTIYF

j_call: TRBJ1-5
clone_size: -
v_call: TRBV27
d_call: TRBD1
cdr3_length: 14
cdr3_nt: TGTGCCAGCAGCCCAGACAGGGCCCCCCAGCCCCAGCATTTT
cdr3_aa: CASSPDRAPQPQHF

j_call: TRBJ2-1
clone_size: -
v_call: TRBV5-8
d_call: -
cdr3_length: 17
cdr3_nt: TGTGCCAGCAGCTCATCTCTAGCCCCCGCACACGTGAATGAGCAGTTCTTC
cdr3_aa: CASSSSLAPAHVNEQFF

j_call: TRBJ1-6
clone_size: -
v_call: TRBV6-5
d_call: TRBD1
cdr3_length: 14
cdr3_nt: TGTGCCAGCAGGGAGACAGGGCCGGGTTCACCCCTCCACTTT
cdr3_aa: CASRETGPGSPLHF

j_call: TRBJ1-2
clone_size: -
v_call: TRBV6-5
d_call: TRBD1
cdr3_length: 14
cdr3_nt: TGTGCCAGCAGGCTAGGACAGGTGAACTATGGCTACACCTTC
cdr3_aa: CASRLGQVNYGYTF

j_call: TRBJ2-7
clone_size: -
v_call: TRBV4-1
d_call: -
cdr3_length: 15
cdr3_nt: TGCGCCAGCAGCCAACGCCCTAGACTAGGCCACGAGCAGTACTTC
cdr3_aa: CASSQRPRLGHEQYF

j_call: TRBJ1-3
clone_size: -
v_call: TRBV3-1/TRBV3-2
d_call: -
cdr3_length: 16
cdr3_nt: TGTGCCAGCAGCCAAGGGCTGACGGGGGTTGGAAACACCATATATTTT
cdr3_aa: CASSQGLTGVGNTIYF

j_call: TRBJ2-3
clone_size: -
v_call: TRBV30
d_call: -
cdr3_length: 16
cdr3_nt: TGTGCCTGGAGGGCTAGCAGGAGACTTTTGGCAGATACGCAGTATTTT
cdr3_aa: CAWRASRRLLADTQYF

j_call: TRBJ1-4
clone_size: -
v_call: TRBV9
d_call: -
cdr3_length: 14
cdr3_nt: TGTGCCAGCAGCGTGGCCCCAACTAATGAAAAACTGTTTTTT
cdr3_aa: CASSVAPTNEKLFF

j_call: TRBJ1-4
clone_size: -
v_call: TRBV4-1
d_call: -
cdr3_length: 13
cdr3_nt: TGCGCCAGCAGCCAAGTTGTCCGGGAAAAACTGTTTTTT
cdr3_aa: CASSQVVREKLFF

j_call: TRBJ2-2
clone_size: -
v_call: TRBV5-4
d_call: TRBD2
cdr3_length: 16
cdr3_nt: TGTGCCAGCAGCTTGGGAGTACTAGCGGGAGCCGGGGAGCTGTTTTTT
cdr3_aa: CASSLGVLAGAGELFF

j_call: TRBJ1-2
clone_size: -
v_call: TRBV6-5
d_call: -
cdr3_length: 13
cdr3_nt: TGTGCCAGCAGGACCTACGCGCAGGATGGCTACACCTTC
cdr3_aa: CASRTYAQDGYTF

j_call: TRBJ2-7
clone_size: -
v_call: TRBV3-1/TRBV3-2
d_call: TRBD1
cdr3_length: 13
cdr3_nt: TGTGCCAGCAGCCAGCAGGACAGGCCCAAGCAGTACTTC
cdr3_aa: CASSQQDRPKQYF

j_call: TRBJ2-2
clone_size: -
v_call: TRBV2
d_call: TRBD2
cdr3_length: 15
cdr3_nt: TGTGCCAGCAGGGGGAGCGGGAGCAACACCGGGGAGCTGTTTTTT
cdr3_aa: CASRGSGSNTGELFF

j_call: TRBJ2-2
clone_size: -
v_call: TRBV6-4
d_call: -
cdr3_length: 14
cdr3_nt: TGTGCCAGCAGTGTGGCAGCGAACACCGGGGAGCTGTTTTTT
cdr3_aa: CASSVAANTGELFF

j_call: TRBJ2-3
clone_size: -
v_call: TRBV4-2
d_call: -
cdr3_length: 14
cdr3_nt: TGTGCCAGCAGCCAGGGGACTCTTTCAGCTACGCAGTATTTT
cdr3_aa: CASSQGTLSATQYF

j_call: TRBJ2-1
clone_size: -
v_call: TRBV7-9
d_call: -
cdr3_length: 16
cdr3_nt: TGTGCCAGCAGCTTAGCAAGGCAGGGGATCGACAATGAGCAGTTCTTC
cdr3_aa: CASSLARQGIDNEQFF

j_call: TRBJ2-3
clone_size: once
v_call: TRBV5-1
d_call: TRBD1
cdr3_length: 13
cdr3_nt: TGCGCCAGCAGCTTGAACAGGGGAGATACGCAGTATTTT
cdr3_aa: CASSLNRGDTQYF

j_call: TRBJ1-1
clone_size: -
v_call: TRBV3-1/TRBV3-2
d_call: TRBD1
cdr3_length: 13
cdr3_nt: TGTGCCAGCAGCCAAGTCCTCCCCAGGGGGGCTTTCTTT
cdr3_aa: CASSQVLPRGAFF

j_call: TRBJ1-1
clone_size: -
v_call: TRBV10-3
d_call: -
cdr3_length: 13
cdr3_nt: TGTGCCATCATGACAGAACTGAACACTGAAGCTTTCTTT
cdr3_aa: CAIMTELNTEAFF

j_call: TRBJ2-7
clone_size: -
v_call: TRBV15
d_call: TRBD2
cdr3_length: 17
cdr3_nt: TGTGCCACCAGCAGATACCCGCTGACTAGCGGTTCCTACGAGCAGTACTTC
cdr3_aa: CATSRYPLTSGSYEQYF

j_call: TRBJ2-1
clone_size: -
v_call: TRBV7-3
d_call: -
cdr3_length: 15
cdr3_nt: TGTGCCAGCAGCTTAACAGGGGAGGATTACAATGAGCAGTTCTTC
cdr3_aa: CASSLTGEDYNEQFF